This TCR beta chain was identified in a study of blood T cell repertoires in COVID-19. Turning to the study itself: Whether acute or convalescent, the COVID-19 samples came from the United States, Italy and Spain.

Study members were between roughly 18 and 89 years old and lived in around 24 US regions. The table came from immunoSEQ multiplex PCR; TCRdb's copy has only in-frame clones and leaves some out. The repertoire includes about 200,000 clones, nearly 90% of them detected once, and approximately 4.3% sits in the top ten. The CDR3 loop spans 16 amino acids. The germline V gene encodes CDR1 SGHVS and CDR2 FQNEAQ. V shed 5 bases and J shed 8 bases, with 22 bases lying between them. The rearrangement joins TRBV7-8 to TRBJ2-1; D might be TRBD2 (5 bases). Source material: PBMCs or T cells enriched from blood (not recorded which). The receptor was isolated from a woman in her twenties or thirties with acute COVID-19. The CDR3 nucleotides read TGTGCCAGCAGCCCAAGGCGGGTAGCGATTAAAGATGAGCAGTTCTTC. It is translated as CASSPRRVAIKDEQFF.